This T cell receptor beta chain was observed in a study of early stage breast cancer tumors. CDR1 is SGHKS and CDR2 is YYEKEE in the germline V gene (reference sequence). The CDR3 has 16 amino acids. The V segment lost 0 bases and the J segment 1 base; nucleotides outside the gene matches: 5. Repertoires were generated with immunoSEQ multiplex PCR, while TCRdb's copy carries only in-frame clones and drops some. This table holds approximately 20,000 clones, about 76% found once. The sequence derives from a person between 55 and 69 years old with breast cancer. J is TRBJ1-1 and V is TRBV5-5; 8 bases match TRBD1. The source material was blood. CDR3 amino acids: CASSLGTGLPNTEAFF. As DNA, the CDR3 is TGTGCCAGCAGCTTGGGGACAGGGCTTCCGAACACTGAAGCTTTCTTT.